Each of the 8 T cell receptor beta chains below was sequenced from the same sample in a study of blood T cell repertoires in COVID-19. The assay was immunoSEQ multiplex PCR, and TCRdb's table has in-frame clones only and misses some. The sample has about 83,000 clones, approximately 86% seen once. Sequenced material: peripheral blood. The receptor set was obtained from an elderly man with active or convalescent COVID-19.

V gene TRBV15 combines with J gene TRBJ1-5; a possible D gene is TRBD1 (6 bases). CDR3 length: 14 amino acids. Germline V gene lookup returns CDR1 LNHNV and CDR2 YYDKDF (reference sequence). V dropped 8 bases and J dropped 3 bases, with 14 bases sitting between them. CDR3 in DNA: TGTGCCACCGTCCAAGACAGGAACAATCAGCCCCAGCATTTT. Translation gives CATVQDRNNQPQHF.

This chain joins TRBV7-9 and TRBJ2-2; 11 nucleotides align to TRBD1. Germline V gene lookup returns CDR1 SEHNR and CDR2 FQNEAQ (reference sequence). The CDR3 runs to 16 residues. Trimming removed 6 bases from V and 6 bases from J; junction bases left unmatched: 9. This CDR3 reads CASRATGTGGPGELFF. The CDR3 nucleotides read TGTGCCAGCAGGGCTACCGGGACAGGGGGACCCGGGGAGCTGTTTTTT. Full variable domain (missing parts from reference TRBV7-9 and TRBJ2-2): DTGVSQNPRHKITKRGQNVTFRCDPISEHNRLYWYRQTLGQGPEFLTYFQNEAQLEKSRLLSDRFSAERPKGSFSTLEIQRTEQGDSAMYLCASRATGTGGPGELFFGEGSRLTVL.

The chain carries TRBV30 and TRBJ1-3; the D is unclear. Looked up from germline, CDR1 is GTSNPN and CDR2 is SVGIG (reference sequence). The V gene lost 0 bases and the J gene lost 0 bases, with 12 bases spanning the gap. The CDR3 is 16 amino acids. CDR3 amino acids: CAWSVLTASSGNTIYF. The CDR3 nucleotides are TGTGCCTGGAGTGTACTAACGGCAAGCTCTGGAAACACCATATATTTT.

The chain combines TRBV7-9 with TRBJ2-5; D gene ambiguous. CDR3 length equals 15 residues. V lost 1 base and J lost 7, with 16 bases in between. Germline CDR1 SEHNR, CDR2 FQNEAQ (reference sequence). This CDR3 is CASSLVGSGRTTQYF. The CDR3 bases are TGTGCCAGCAGCTTAGTGGGCTCCGGTCGAACGACCCAGTACTTC.

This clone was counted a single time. This chain's CDR3 is CASSYGQDNEKLFF. CDR3 nucleotides: TGCGCCAGCAGCTACGGACAGGATAATGAAAAACTGTTTTTT. This sequence joins TRBV5-1 and TRBJ1-4; 7 positions agree with TRBD1. Germline CDR1 is SGHRS and CDR2 is YFSETQ. Unmatched junction bases numbered 3, after V lost 3 bases and J lost 4 bases. The length of the CDR3 is 14 residues. The whole variable domain, filled in from reference TRBV5-1 and TRBJ1-4, reads KAGVTQTPRYLIKTRGQQVTLSCSPISGHRSVSWYQQTPGQGLQFLFEYFSETQRNKGNFPGRFSGRQFSNSRSEMNVSTLELGDSALYLCASSYGQDNEKLFFGSGTQLSVL.

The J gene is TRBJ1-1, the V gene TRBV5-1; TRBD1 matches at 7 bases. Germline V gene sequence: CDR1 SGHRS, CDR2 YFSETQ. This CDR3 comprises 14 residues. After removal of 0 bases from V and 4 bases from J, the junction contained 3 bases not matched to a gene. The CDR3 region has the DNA TGCGCCAGCAGCTTGGCGACAGGGTTCACTGAAGCTTTCTTT. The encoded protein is CASSLATGFTEAFF.

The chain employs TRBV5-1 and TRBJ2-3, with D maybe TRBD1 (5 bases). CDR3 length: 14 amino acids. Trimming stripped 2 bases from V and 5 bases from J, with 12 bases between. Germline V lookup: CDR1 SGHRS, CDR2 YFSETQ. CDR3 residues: CASSFQDIRDTQYF. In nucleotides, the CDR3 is TGCGCCAGCAGCTTCCAGGACATAAGAGATACGCAGTATTTT.

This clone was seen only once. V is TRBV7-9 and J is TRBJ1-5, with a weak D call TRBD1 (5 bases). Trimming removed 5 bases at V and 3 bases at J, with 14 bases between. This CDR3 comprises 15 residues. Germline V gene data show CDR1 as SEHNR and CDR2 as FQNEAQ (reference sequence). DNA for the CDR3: TGTGCCAGCAGCCCGGAGACAGTTGCCAATCAGCCCCAGCATTTT. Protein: CASSPETVANQPQHF.